These 31 T cell receptor beta chains originate from one sample sequenced in a study of cytomegalovirus exposure and HLA in healthy donors. The PCR had 60 Vbeta and 13 Jbeta primers. Some clones are missing from TCRdb's copy, which holds only in-frame ones; the method was immunoSEQ multiplex PCR. The table shows 150,000 to 200,000 clones, with around 86% occurring only once. The sample consisted of PBMCs. The source is a woman between 18 and 29 years old in good health and CMV-seronegative.

J is TRBJ1-1 and V is TRBV4-1; D is perhaps TRBD1 (6 bases). Germline V gives CDR1 MGHRA, CDR2 YSYEKL. Deletions cut 6 bases from V and 1 base from J, with 9 bases between. The CDR3 is made up of 13 amino acids. The CDR3 protein is CASRRGGNTEAFF. For the CDR3, the DNA is TGCGCCAGCAGACGAGGGGGGAACACTGAAGCTTTCTTT.

The V gene is TRBV27, the J gene TRBJ2-7; D perhaps matches TRBD1 (5 bases). Germline CDR1 reads MNHEY; CDR2 reads SMNVEV (reference sequence). CDR3 length: 13 residues. Trimming cost V 2 bases and J 2 bases, with 7 bases left between them. The CDR3 DNA is TGTGCCAGCAGTTTAAGACAGACCTACGAGCAGTACTTC. It yields the protein CASSLRQTYEQYF.

The V call is TRBV2, the J call TRBJ1-1; unclear D gene. Germline CDR1 SNHLY, CDR2 FYNNEI. Trimming shortened V by 2 bases and J by 1 base, and 8 bases separated the two germline ends. This CDR3 has 14 residues. CDR3 nucleotide sequence: TGTGCCAGCAGTGAATCGGCAGGGAACACTGAAGCTTTCTTT. Translation: CASSESAGNTEAFF.

The chain joins TRBV7-2 to TRBJ2-5; 7 nucleotides line up with TRBD1. Germline assignment: CDR1 SGHTA and CDR2 FQGNSA. The CDR3 runs to 14 residues. With V trimmed by 4 bases and J by 1 base, 3 bases remained unmatched. CDR3 sequence reads: CASSSRTGQETQYF. The CDR3 nucleotides read TGTGCCAGCAGCTCCAGGACAGGCCAAGAGACCCAGTACTTC. The entire variable domain, with the rest obtained from reference TRBV7-2 and TRBJ2-5, is as follows: GAGVSQSPSNKVTEKGKDVELRCDPISGHTALYWYRQSLGQGLEFLIYFQGNSAPDKSGLPSDRFSAERTGGSVSTLTIQRTQQEDSAVYLCASSSRTGQETQYFGPGTRLLVL.

This sequence joins TRBV4-2 and TRBJ1-5; the D gene is possibly TRBD1 (5 bases). Germline CDR1 and CDR2: LGHNA and YNFKEQ. There are 20 residues in the CDR3. V was trimmed by 0 bases and J by 0 bases, leaving 21 bases between them. This CDR3 is CASSQEGKLTGGTSNQPQHF. The CDR3 nucleotides read TGTGCCAGCAGCCAAGAAGGGAAGTTGACGGGAGGGACTAGCAATCAGCCCCAGCATTTT.

J is TRBJ2-3 and V is TRBV9, with TRBD2 matching over 15 bases. Germline CDR1 and CDR2: SGDLS and YYNGEE. The CDR3 has 17 amino acids. J was trimmed by 0 bases and V by 2 bases; bases with no gene match: 1. CDR3: CASSVGLAGGSTDTQYF. The CDR3, as DNA: TGTGCCAGCAGCGTGGGACTAGCGGGGGGAAGCACAGATACGCAGTATTTT. The full variable domain, in which reference TRBV9 and TRBJ2-3 provide the parts outside the CDR3, is DSGVTQTPKHLITATGQRVTLRCSPRSGDLSVYWYQQSLDQGLQFLIQYYNGEERAKGNILERFSAQQFPDLHSELNLSSLELGDSALYFCASSVGLAGGSTDTQYFGPGTRLTVL.

J is TRBJ1-4 and V is TRBV4-2; TRBD1 agrees at 7 bases. Unmatched junction bases numbered 1, after V lost 3 bases and J lost 3 bases. This CDR3 is built from 14 residues. The germline V gene encodes CDR1 LGHNA and CDR2 YNFKEQ. As DNA, the CDR3 is TGTGCCAGCAGCCAGGGACAGTCTAATGAAAAACTGTTTTTT. Protein: CASSQGQSNEKLFF.

This chain links TRBV27 with TRBJ2-7; D is undetermined. Trimming stripped 5 bases from V and 2 bases from J, with 13 bases between. Germline V gene lookup returns CDR1 MNHEY and CDR2 SMNVEV (reference sequence). The CDR3 has 14 residues. CDR3 DNA: TGTGCCAGCAGTCTGACCAGCGCAGCCTACGAGCAGTACTTC. Translation: CASSLTSAAYEQYF.

On this clone: This specimen includes other DNA sequences encoding the same CDR3. The chain links TRBV5-1 to TRBJ2-5; TRBD1 aligns across 8 bases. Losses at the gene ends were 0 bases for V and 2 bases for J; bases not matched to a gene: 3. This CDR3 is 15 amino acids long. Germline values: CDR1 SGHRS, CDR2 YFSETQ. The CDR3 sequence is CASSLGRTGQETQYF. The CDR3 nucleotides are TGCGCCAGCAGCTTGGGGAGGACAGGGCAAGAGACCCAGTACTTC.

The rearrangement joins TRBV7-8 to TRBJ2-1; D is perhaps TRBD2 (6 bases). V dropped 2 bases and J dropped 8 bases, with 13 bases sitting between them. CDR1 is SGHVS, CDR2 FQNEAQ, per germline. There are 14 residues in the CDR3. The CDR3 bases are TGTGCCAGCAGCTTAAATTCCGGGGAGGATGAGCAGTTCTTC. Residues: CASSLNSGEDEQFF.

V gene TRBV4-1 combines with J gene TRBJ2-3, with a tentative D call TRBD2 (6 bases). The CDR3 consists of 16 residues. Per germline, CDR1 MGHRA and CDR2 YSYEKL. Trimming pared 2 bases from V and 6 bases from J, leaving 18 bases between. The CDR3 loop reads CASSQQYSGSGDTQYF. For the CDR3, the DNA is TGCGCCAGCAGCCAACAATATAGCGGTTCGGGGGATACGCAGTATTTT.

Only a few counts were recorded for this clone. Other DNA sequences in the sample encode the same CDR3. The chain recombines TRBV27 with TRBJ1-2; perhaps TRBD1 as D (6 bases). V lost 5 bases to trimming and J lost 3 bases, with 13 bases between them. The length of the CDR3 is 14 residues. Germline CDR1 MNHEY, CDR2 SMNVEV (reference sequence). The CDR3 sequence is CASSPRDTDYGYTF. The CDR3 DNA is TGTGCCAGCAGTCCAAGGGACACAGACTATGGCTACACCTTC.

V usage is TRBV7-2 and J usage is TRBJ2-3; a weak D match, TRBD2 (7 bases). The CDR3 totals 16 residues. Trimming left V 4 bases short and J 1 base short, with 15 bases between. The germline V gene encodes CDR1 SGHTA and CDR2 FQGNSA. CDR3 residues: CASSSWGGGRTDTQYF. The CDR3 DNA reads as TGTGCCAGCAGCTCCTGGGGGGGCGGTCGCACAGATACGCAGTATTTT. The full variable domain, rest sourced from reference TRBV7-2 and TRBJ2-3, is GAGVSQSPSNKVTEKGKDVELRCDPISGHTALYWYRQSLGQGLEFLIYFQGNSAPDKSGLPSDRFSAERTGGSVSTLTIQRTQQEDSAVYLCASSSWGGGRTDTQYFGPGTRLTVL.

V gene TRBV5-1 combines with J gene TRBJ2-3; TRBD2 matches at 8 bases. Germline-derived CDR1 and CDR2 are SGHRS and YFSETQ. Trimming cost V 4 bases and J 2 bases; bases outside gene matches: 9. This CDR3 is 16 amino acids long. CDR3 sequence reads: CASSLGRGGPTDTQYF. Here the CDR3 DNA reads TGCGCCAGCAGCCTCGGGAGGGGGGGGCCCACAGATACGCAGTATTTT.

Details on this clone: Mismatch with germline at one junction end may stem from a read error. The chain carries TRBV7-9 and TRBJ2-1; TRBD2 matches at 7 bases. CDR1 is SEHNR, CDR2 FQNEAQ, per germline (reference sequence). The CDR3 has 14 residues. The CDR3 spells CSSSPVAASGEQFF. The CDR3 DNA is TGTTCCAGCAGCCCCGTCGCGGCTAGCGGTGAGCAGTTCTTC.

This rearrangement joins TRBV10-2 to TRBJ2-3, with 8 bases fitting TRBD2. CDR1 and CDR2 from the germline V gene are WSHSY and SAAADI. The CDR3 runs 14 residues. V dropped 6 bases and J dropped 5; count of bases not matched to a gene: 7. DNA of the CDR3: TGCGCCAGCAGAGAAGCGGGGGCGGGAGATACGCAGTATTTT. Residues: CASREAGAGDTQYF.

The rearrangement uses TRBV6-6 and TRBJ2-1; possibly TRBD2 for D (6 bases). The CDR3 has 13 residues. Germline CDR1 reads MNHNY; CDR2 reads SVGAGI (reference sequence). Trimming removed 6 bases from V and 7 bases from J, with 13 bases in between. The CDR3 sequence: CASSGRYLNEQFF. CDR3 nucleotides: TGTGCCAGCAGCGGGAGATACTTGAATGAGCAGTTCTTC.

The CDR3 DNA follows: TGTGCCAGCTCACCAGGGGGGGCCAAGAATGAGCAGTTCTTC. Protein sequence: CASSPGGAKNEQFF. The chain couples TRBV18 to TRBJ2-1; D is possibly TRBD2 (7 bases). The V end was cut by 2 bases, the J end by 7 bases, with 12 bases between. The CDR3 length is 14 residues. Germline lookup yields CDR1 KGHSH and CDR2 LQKENI.

This chain joins TRBV5-4 and TRBJ1-6, with D possibly TRBD1 on 6 matching bases. The CDR3 runs to 17 residues. Germline V CDR1 and CDR2: SGHNT, YYREEE (reference sequence). V lost 1 base and J lost 0, with 11 bases in between. CDR3 amino acids: CASSLFQGSSYNSPLHF. DNA for the CDR3: TGTGCCAGCAGCTTGTTTCAGGGGAGCTCCTATAATTCACCCCTCCACTTT.

The V gene is TRBV25-1, the J gene TRBJ2-2; the D gene is possibly TRBD1 (5 bases). Trimming removed 2 bases at V and 2 bases at J, with 6 bases between. In germline, CDR1 is MGHDK, CDR2 SYGVNS. The length of the CDR3 is 14 residues. CDR3 in amino acids: CASSEQGNTGELFF. CDR3 bases: TGTGCCAGCAGTGAACAGGGAAACACCGGGGAGCTGTTTTTT.

This chain joins TRBV18 and TRBJ2-5, with TRBD1 identical over 12 bases. The DNA end is more similar to TRBJ2-7, so the J call may be wrong. Germline CDR1 and CDR2: KGHSH and LQKENI. The CDR3 consists of 17 residues. The CDR3 DNA follows: TGTGCCAGCTCACCGGGACAGGGGGCCCTACGCTCCTACGAGCAGTACTTC. It codes for CASSPGQGALRSYEQYF.

In its sample, this clone was seen once. The rearrangement joins TRBV7-9 to TRBJ2-1; TRBD2 aligns across 10 bases. CDR3 size: 16 residues. The germline CDR1 and CDR2 sequences are SEHNR and FQNEAQ (reference sequence). V was clipped by 5 bases and J by 10 bases; unmatched bases: 14. The CDR3 loop is CASSAIPSGRDDEQFF. The CDR3 DNA reads as TGTGCCAGCAGCGCGATTCCTAGCGGGAGAGACGACGAGCAGTTCTTC.

The J gene is TRBJ2-7, the V gene TRBV4-1; possible D gene TRBD1, 6 bases. CDR3 length: 15 amino acids. V dropped 6 bases and J dropped 1 base, with 16 bases sitting between them. CDR1 is MGHRA, CDR2 YSYEKL, per germline. CDR3 sequence reads: CASSLAGTSSYEQYF. The CDR3 DNA reads TGCGCCAGCAGTTTGGCCGGGACAAGTTCCTACGAGCAGTACTTC.

V gene TRBV6-5 combines with J gene TRBJ2-1, with a tentative D call TRBD2 (6 bases). Germline CDR1 reads MNHEY; CDR2 reads SVGAGI. Deletions cut 5 bases from V and 6 bases from J, with 17 bases between. There are 15 residues in the CDR3. The CDR3 is CASSTLAGRPNEQFF. For the CDR3, the DNA is TGTGCCAGCAGTACGCTTGCGGGGCGGCCCAATGAGCAGTTCTTC.

The chain joins TRBV10-3 to TRBJ2-5; weak D call: TRBD1 (5 bases). Per germline, CDR1 ENHRY and CDR2 SYGVKD. Trimming removed 2 bases at V and 4 bases at J, with 8 bases between. The CDR3 length is 13 residues. The CDR3 region is CAISELGVETQYF. The CDR3 DNA sequence: TGTGCCATCAGTGAGCTAGGGGTAGAGACCCAGTACTTC.

The chain is built from TRBV5-3 and TRBJ2-7, with 12 bases aligning to TRBD2. TRBV5-3 counts as an open reading frame of uncertain function. The junction had 5 bases not matched to a gene; V was cut back by 4 bases and J by 6 bases. CDR3 length equals 14 residues. CDR3 sequence reads: CARSGGLAGGEQYF. CDR3 bases: TGTGCCAGAAGCGGGGGACTAGCGGGCGGCGAGCAGTACTTC.

The rearrangement uses TRBV6-5 and TRBJ2-3, with D possibly being TRBD2 (5 bases). CDR1 and CDR2 from the germline V gene are MNHEY and SVGAGI. Trimming shortened V by 10 bases and J by 5 bases, and 22 bases separated the two germline ends. This CDR3 contains 15 residues. Written as DNA, the CDR3 is TGTGCCACAAATACCGCGGGCTCCCGGGGAGATACGCAGTATTTT. This encodes CATNTAGSRGDTQYF.

V and J are TRBV7-9 and TRBJ1-1, with 9 bases lining up with TRBD1. CDR3 length equals 17 residues. Trimming cost V 6 bases and J 0 bases; bases outside gene matches: 11. Germline-derived CDR1 and CDR2 are SEHNR and FQNEAQ (reference sequence). The CDR3 spells CASRSPGTGPMNTEAFF. CDR3 in DNA: TGTGCCAGCAGGTCGCCCGGGACAGGGCCCATGAACACTGAAGCTTTCTTT. Variable domain in full (rest from reference TRBV7-9 and TRBJ1-1): DTGVSQNPRHKITKRGQNVTFRCDPISEHNRLYWYRQTLGQGPEFLTYFQNEAQLEKSRLLSDRFSAERPKGSFSTLEIQRTEQGDSAMYLCASRSPGTGPMNTEAFFGQGTRLTVV.

This chain connects TRBV6-1 to TRBJ1-4; TRBD1 agrees at 9 bases. CDR3 length: 15 residues. Trimming at V came to 6 bases and at J to 2 bases, leaving 4 bases not matched to a gene. Germline lookup yields CDR1 MNHNS and CDR2 SASEGT. CDR3 sequence: CASSGTGLTNEKLFF. For the CDR3, the DNA is TGTGCCAGCAGCGGGACAGGGCTTACTAATGAAAAACTGTTTTTT.

The V call is TRBV2, the J call TRBJ1-6; weak D call: TRBD1 (5 bases). The CDR3 has 19 amino acids. Trimming cost V 5 bases and J 0 bases, with 20 bases left between them. Germline V gene data show CDR1 as SNHLY and CDR2 as FYNNEI. DNA of the CDR3: TGTGCCAGCAGTCCCAGGGAGGGGTGGGGAAGCTCCTATAATTCACCCCTCCACTTT. Its translation: CASSPREGWGSSYNSPLHF.

This chain links TRBV27 with TRBJ2-7, with 7 bases matching TRBD1. Germline CDR1 is MNHEY and CDR2 is SMNVEV (reference sequence). Trimming took 3 bases from V and 0 from J; bases not matched to a gene: 5. This CDR3 spans 15 amino acids. CDR3 coding DNA: TGTGCCAGCAGTTTCGGGGACAGTGCCTCCTACGAGCAGTACTTC. Translating gives CASSFGDSASYEQYF.